The sequence of this T cell receptor beta chain was determined in a study of T cell clonality in common variable immunodeficiency. TCRdb's copy holds only in-frame clones and misses some; the assay was immunoSEQ multiplex PCR. This sample has some 64,000 clones, each found more than once. This clone was detected ten times or more. The read gets to within 3 residues of the CDR3 end, and the germline J gene fills in the rest. The CDR3 runs to 13 residues. Germline assignment: CDR1 SNHLY and CDR2 FYNNEI. V was trimmed by 1 base and J by 3 bases, leaving 6 bases between them. The chain recombines TRBV2 with TRBJ1-1, with TRBD1 as a possible D gene (6 bases). This sequence was found in a person aged 18 to 69 in good health. Sample: peripheral blood mononuclear cells. The covered CDR3 bases are TGTGCCAGCAGTGAAGGGGGGCACACTGAA. Translation: CASSEGGHTE. The entire CDR3 is CASSEGGHTEAFF.